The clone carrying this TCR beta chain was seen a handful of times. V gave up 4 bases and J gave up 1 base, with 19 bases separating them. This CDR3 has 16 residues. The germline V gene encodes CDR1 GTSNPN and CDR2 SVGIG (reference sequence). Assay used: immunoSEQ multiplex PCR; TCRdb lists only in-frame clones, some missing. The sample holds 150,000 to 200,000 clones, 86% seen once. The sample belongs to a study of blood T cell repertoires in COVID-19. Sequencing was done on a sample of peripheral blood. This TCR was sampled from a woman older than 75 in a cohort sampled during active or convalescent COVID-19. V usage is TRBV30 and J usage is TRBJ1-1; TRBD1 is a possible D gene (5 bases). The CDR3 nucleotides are TGTGCCTGGATTCTGGCGGGGGTATCGCCGAACACTGAAGCTTTCTTT. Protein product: CAWILAGVSPNTEAFF.